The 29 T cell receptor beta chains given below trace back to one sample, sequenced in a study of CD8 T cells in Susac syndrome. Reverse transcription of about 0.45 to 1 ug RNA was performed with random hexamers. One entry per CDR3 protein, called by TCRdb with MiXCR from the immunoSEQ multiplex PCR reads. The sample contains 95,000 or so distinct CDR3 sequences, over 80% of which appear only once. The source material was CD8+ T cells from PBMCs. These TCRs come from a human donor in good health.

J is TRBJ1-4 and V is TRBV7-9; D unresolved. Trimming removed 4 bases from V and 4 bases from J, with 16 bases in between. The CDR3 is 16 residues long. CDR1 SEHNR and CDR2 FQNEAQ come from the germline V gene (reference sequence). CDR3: CASSSPPTRVNEKLFF. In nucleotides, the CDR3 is TGTGCCAGCAGCTCCCCCCCTACTCGGGTTAATGAAAAACTGTTTTTT.

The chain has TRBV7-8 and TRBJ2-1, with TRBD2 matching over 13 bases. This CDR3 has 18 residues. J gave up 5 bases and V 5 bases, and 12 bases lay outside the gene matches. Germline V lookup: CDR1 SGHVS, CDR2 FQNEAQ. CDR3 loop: CASSLWATSGGPNNEQFF. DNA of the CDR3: TGTGCCAGCAGCCTTTGGGCGACTAGCGGGGGGCCGAACAATGAGCAGTTCTTC.

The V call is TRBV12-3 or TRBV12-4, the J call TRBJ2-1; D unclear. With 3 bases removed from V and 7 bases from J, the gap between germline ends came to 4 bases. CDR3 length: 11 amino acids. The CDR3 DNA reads TGTGCCAGCAGTTTCAAGAATGAGCAGTTCTTC. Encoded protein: CASSFKNEQFF.

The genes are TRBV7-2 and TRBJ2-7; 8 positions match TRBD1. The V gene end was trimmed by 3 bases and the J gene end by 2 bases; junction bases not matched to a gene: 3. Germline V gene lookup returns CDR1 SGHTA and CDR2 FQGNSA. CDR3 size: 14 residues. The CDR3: CASSFPTGAYEQYF. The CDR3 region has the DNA TGTGCCAGCAGCTTTCCGACAGGGGCCTACGAGCAGTACTTC.

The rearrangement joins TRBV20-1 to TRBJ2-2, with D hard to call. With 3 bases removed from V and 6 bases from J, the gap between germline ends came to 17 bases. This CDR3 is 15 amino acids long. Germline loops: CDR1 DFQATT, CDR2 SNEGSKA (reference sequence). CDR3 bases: TGCAGTGCTAGTAAGCAGTTTGAGATCTCCGGGGAGCTGTTTTTT. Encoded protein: CSASKQFEISGELFF.

CDR3 sequence: CSVEWGSNQPQHF. As DNA, the CDR3 is TGCAGCGTTGAATGGGGTAGCAATCAGCCCCAGCATTTT. This chain uses TRBV29-1 with TRBJ1-5; D ambiguous. The germline V gene has CDR1 SQVTM and CDR2 ANQGSEA. With 2 bases removed from V and 0 bases from J, the gap between germline ends came to 5 bases. The CDR3 has 13 residues.

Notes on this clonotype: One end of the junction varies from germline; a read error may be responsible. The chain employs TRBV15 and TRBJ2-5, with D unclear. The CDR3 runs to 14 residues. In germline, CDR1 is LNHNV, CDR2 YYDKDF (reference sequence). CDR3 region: CATRRVLGQETQYF. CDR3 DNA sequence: TGTGCCACCAGGAGAGTCCTAGGTCAAGAGACCCAGTACTTC.

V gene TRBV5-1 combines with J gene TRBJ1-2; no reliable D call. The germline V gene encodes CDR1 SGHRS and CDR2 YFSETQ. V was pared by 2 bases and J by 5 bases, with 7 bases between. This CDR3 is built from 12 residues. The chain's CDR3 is CASSFQAYGYTF. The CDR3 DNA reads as TGCGCCAGCAGCTTCCAGGCGTATGGCTACACCTTC.

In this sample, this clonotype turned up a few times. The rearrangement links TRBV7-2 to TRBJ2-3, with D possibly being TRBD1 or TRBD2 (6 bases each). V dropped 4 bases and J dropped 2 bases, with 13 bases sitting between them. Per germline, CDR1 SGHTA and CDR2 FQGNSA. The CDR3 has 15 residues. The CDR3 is CASSSPGEATDTQYF. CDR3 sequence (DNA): TGTGCCAGCAGCTCGCCAGGGGAGGCCACAGATACGCAGTATTTT.

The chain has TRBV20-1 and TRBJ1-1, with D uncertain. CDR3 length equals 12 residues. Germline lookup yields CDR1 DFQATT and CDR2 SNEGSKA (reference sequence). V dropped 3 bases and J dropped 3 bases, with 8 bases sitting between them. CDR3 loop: CSAREKDTEAFF. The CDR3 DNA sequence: TGCAGTGCTAGGGAAAAGGACACTGAAGCTTTCTTT.

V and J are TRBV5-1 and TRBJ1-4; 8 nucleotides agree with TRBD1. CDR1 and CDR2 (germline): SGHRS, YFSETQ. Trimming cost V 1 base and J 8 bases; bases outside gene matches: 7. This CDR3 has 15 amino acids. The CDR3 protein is CASSLPDRVREKLFF. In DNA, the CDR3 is TGCGCCAGCAGCTTGCCGGACAGGGTCCGGGAAAAACTGTTTTTT.

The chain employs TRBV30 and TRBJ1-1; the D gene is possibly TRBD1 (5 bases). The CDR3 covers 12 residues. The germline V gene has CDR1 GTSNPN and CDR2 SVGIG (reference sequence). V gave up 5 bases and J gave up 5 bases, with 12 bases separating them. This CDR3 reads CAWGNGGTEAFF. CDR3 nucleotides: TGTGCCTGGGGAAACGGGGGTACTGAAGCTTTCTTT.

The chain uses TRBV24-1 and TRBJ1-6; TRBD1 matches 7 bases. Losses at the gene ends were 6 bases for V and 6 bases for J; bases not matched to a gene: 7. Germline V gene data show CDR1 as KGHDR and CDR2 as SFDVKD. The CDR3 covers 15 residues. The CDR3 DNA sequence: TGTGCCACCAGTCAAGGACAGGAGGTTAATTCACCCCTCCACTTT. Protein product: CATSQGQEVNSPLHF.

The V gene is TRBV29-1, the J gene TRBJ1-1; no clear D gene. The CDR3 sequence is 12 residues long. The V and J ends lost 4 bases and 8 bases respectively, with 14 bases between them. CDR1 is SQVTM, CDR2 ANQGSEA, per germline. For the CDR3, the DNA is TGCAGCGTTGTTACGGAGACAACAGAAGCTTTCTTT. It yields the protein CSVVTETTEAFF.

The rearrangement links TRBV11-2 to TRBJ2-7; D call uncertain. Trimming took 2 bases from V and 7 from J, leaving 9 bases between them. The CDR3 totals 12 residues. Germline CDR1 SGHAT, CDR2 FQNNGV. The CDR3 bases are TGTGCCAGCAGCTTAATACTGAGGGAGCAGTACTTC. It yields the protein CASSLILREQYF.

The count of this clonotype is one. The CDR3 sequence is CAIRGGGEYEQYF. The CDR3 DNA reads as TGTGCCATCAGGGGAGGGGGCGAGTACGAGCAGTACTTC. The rearrangement uses TRBV10-3 and TRBJ2-7; D is tentatively TRBD1 or TRBD2 (7 bases each). This CDR3 region has 13 residues. V was pared by 6 bases and J by 4 bases, with 13 bases between. Germline V CDR1 and CDR2: ENHRY, SYGVKD.

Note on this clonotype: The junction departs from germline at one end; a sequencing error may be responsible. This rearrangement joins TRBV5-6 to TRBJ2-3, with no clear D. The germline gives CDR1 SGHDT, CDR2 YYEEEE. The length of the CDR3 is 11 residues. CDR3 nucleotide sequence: TGTGCCAGCAGTTTGGGTCTACACCTTTTCTTT. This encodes CASSLGLHLFF.

The CDR3 reads CAWSLRLEAFF. Here the CDR3 DNA reads TGTGCCTGGAGTCTCAGGTTAGAAGCTTTCTTT. V is TRBV30 and J is TRBJ1-1; D unclear. This CDR3 is built from 11 residues. The V gene lost 2 bases and the J gene lost 8 bases, with 9 bases spanning the gap. Germline V gene sequence: CDR1 GTSNPN, CDR2 SVGIG (reference sequence).

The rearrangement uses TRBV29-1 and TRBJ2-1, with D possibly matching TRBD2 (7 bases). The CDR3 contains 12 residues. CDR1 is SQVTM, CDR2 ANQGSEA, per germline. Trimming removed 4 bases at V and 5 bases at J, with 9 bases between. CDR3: CSVGGGHNEQFF. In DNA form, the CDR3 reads TGCAGCGTTGGCGGGGGCCACAATGAGCAGTTCTTC.

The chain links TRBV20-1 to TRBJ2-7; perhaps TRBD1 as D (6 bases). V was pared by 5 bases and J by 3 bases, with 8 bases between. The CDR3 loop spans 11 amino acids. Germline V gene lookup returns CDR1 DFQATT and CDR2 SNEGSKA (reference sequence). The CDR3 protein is CSAQQGYEQYF. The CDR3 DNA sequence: TGCAGTGCTCAACAGGGCTACGAGCAGTACTTC.

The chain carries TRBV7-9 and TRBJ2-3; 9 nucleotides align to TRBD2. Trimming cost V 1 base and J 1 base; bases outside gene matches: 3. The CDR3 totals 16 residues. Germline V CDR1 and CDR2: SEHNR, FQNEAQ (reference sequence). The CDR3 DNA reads TGTGCCAGCAGCTTAGAAGCGGGGGGACGCACAGATACGCAGTATTTT. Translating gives CASSLEAGGRTDTQYF.

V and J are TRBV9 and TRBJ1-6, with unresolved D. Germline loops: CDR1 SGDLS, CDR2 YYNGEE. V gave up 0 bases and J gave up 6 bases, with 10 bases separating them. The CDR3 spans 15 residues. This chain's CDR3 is CASSVAGGVNSPLHF. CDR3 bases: TGTGCCAGCAGCGTAGCGGGTGGGGTTAATTCACCCCTCCACTTT.

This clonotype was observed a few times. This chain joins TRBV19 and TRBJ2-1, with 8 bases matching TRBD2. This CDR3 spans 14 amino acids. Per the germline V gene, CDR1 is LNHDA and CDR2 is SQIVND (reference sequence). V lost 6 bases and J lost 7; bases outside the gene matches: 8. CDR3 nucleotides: TGTGCCAGTAGCCCGGGACTAGTGGGGAATGAGCAGTTCTTC. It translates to CASSPGLVGNEQFF.

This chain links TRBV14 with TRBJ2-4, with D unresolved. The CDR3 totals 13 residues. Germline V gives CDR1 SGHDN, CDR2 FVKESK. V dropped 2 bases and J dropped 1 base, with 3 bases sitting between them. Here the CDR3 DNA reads TGTGCCAGCAGCCAAAGGGCCAAAAACATTCAGTACTTC. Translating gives CASSQRAKNIQYF.

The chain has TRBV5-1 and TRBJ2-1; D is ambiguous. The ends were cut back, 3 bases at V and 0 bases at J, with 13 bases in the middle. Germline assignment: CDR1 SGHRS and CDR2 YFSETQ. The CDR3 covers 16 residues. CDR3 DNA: TGCGCCAGCAGCTCGACGGGCGCGAGCTCCTACAATGAGCAGTTCTTC. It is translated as CASSSTGASSYNEQFF.

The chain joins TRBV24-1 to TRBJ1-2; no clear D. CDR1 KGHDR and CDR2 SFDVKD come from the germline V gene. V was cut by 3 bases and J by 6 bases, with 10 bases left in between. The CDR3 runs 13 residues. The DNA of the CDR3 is TGTGCCACCAGTGATGGCAGCTTCGATGGCTACACCTTC. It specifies CATSDGSFDGYTF.

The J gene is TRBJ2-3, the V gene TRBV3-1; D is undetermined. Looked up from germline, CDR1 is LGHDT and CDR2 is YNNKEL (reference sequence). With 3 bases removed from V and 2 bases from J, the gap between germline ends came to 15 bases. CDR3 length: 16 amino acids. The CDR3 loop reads CASSHQGYSLTDTQYF. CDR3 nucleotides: TGTGCCAGCAGCCACCAAGGATACAGTCTCACAGATACGCAGTATTTT.

The CDR3 region has the DNA TGCAGCGTTGAAACCAGGGCCCCCTACAATGAGCAGTTCTTC. Its protein product is CSVETRAPYNEQFF. The chain joins TRBV29-1 to TRBJ2-1; a weak D match, TRBD1 (5 bases). V was trimmed by 2 bases and J by 2 bases, leaving 10 bases between them. Germline CDR1 reads SQVTM; CDR2 reads ANQGSEA. The CDR3 extends over 14 amino acids.

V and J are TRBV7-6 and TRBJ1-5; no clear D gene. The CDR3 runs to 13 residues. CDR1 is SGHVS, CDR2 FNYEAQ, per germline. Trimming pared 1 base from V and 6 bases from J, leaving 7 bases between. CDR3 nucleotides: TGTGCCAGCAGCTTAGAAAGCGCTCAGCCCCAGCATTTT. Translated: CASSLESAQPQHF.